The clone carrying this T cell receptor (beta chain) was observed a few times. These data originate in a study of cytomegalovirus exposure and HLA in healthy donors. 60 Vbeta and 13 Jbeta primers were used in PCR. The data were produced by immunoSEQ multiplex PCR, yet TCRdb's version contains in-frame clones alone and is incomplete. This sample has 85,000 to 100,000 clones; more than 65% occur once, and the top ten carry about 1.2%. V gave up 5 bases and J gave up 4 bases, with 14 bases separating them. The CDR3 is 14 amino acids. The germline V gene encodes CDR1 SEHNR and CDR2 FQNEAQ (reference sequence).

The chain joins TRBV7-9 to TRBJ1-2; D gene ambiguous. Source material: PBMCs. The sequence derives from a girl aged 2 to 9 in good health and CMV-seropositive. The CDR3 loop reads CASSAGSFVYGYTF. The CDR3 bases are TGTGCCAGCAGCGCCGGGAGTTTTGTCTATGGCTACACCTTC.